Listed here are 22 T cell receptor beta chains from one sample, sequenced in a study of OX40 agonist ivuxolimab in advanced cancers. TCRdb's table, derived via immunoSEQ multiplex PCR, lists solely in-frame clones and lacks some. The sample holds roughly 68,000 clones, 75% to 95% seen once. Material: CD4+ or CD8+ T cells sorted from blood, obtained in a trial of the OX40 agonist ivuxolimab. The origin of the receptors is an adult with an advanced solid tumor such as melanoma, head and neck, liver or kidney cancer.

The chain uses TRBV6-5 and TRBJ2-5; TRBD1 is a possible D gene (6 bases). The CDR3 length is 14 residues. The germline V and J ends were trimmed by 4 bases and 5 bases, with 14 bases remaining between them. The V gene's germline CDR1 is MNHEY and CDR2 SVGAGI. The CDR3 protein is CASSWRRRGETQYF. The CDR3 DNA reads TGTGCCAGCAGTTGGAGGAGAAGGGGGGAGACCCAGTACTTC.

The chain employs TRBV6-5 and TRBJ1-1; D uncertain. V was pared by 0 bases and J by 8 bases, with 7 bases between. Germline loops: CDR1 MNHEY, CDR2 SVGAGI. CDR3 length: 12 amino acids. The CDR3 loop reads CASSYSKGEAFF. The DNA for the CDR3 is TGTGCCAGCAGTTACTCGAAAGGGGAAGCTTTCTTT.

The CDR3 loop is CASSGTGAHLNTEAFF. CDR3 sequence (DNA): TGTGCCAGCAGTGGGACAGGGGCCCATTTGAACACTGAAGCTTTCTTT. The chain combines TRBV6-1 with TRBJ1-1, with TRBD1 identical over 9 bases. Germline V gene sequence: CDR1 MNHNS, CDR2 SASEGT. The CDR3 runs 16 residues. V lost 4 bases and J lost 0; bases outside the gene matches: 6.

The rearrangement joins TRBV6-1 to TRBJ2-1; D may correspond to TRBD1 or TRBD2 (6 bases each). V shed 0 bases and J shed 7 bases, with 22 bases lying between them. The CDR3 totals 18 residues. Germline V gives CDR1 MNHNS, CDR2 SASEGT. This chain's CDR3 is CASSEAALGGSSGNEQFF. The CDR3 nucleotides read TGTGCCAGCAGTGAAGCGGCGTTAGGGGGGAGTTCAGGGAATGAGCAGTTCTTC.

This sequence joins TRBV29-1 and TRBJ2-5; TRBD1 agrees at 7 bases. This CDR3 is built from 12 residues. CDR1 is SQVTM, CDR2 ANQGSEA, per germline. The trim removed 6 bases at V and 3 bases at J, leaving 4 bases unmatched. The DNA of the CDR3 is TGCAGCGTCTCCGGGACAGAAGAGACCCAGTACTTC. The encoded protein is CSVSGTEETQYF.

This chain links TRBV5-1 with TRBJ2-7; 12 nucleotides match TRBD1. The CDR3 totals 17 residues. CDR1 and CDR2 (germline): SGHRS, YFSETQ. V was clipped by 3 bases and J by 0 bases; unmatched bases: 7. The chain's CDR3 is CASSSGQGAFSSYEQYF. In DNA, the CDR3 is TGCGCCAGCAGCTCGGGACAGGGGGCTTTCTCCTCCTACGAGCAGTACTTC.

The J gene is TRBJ1-6, the V gene TRBV27; D is unclear. CDR3 size: 16 residues. The ends were cut back, 5 bases at V and 9 bases at J, with 20 bases in the middle. Germline CDR1 MNHEY, CDR2 SMNVEV (reference sequence). In DNA form, the CDR3 reads TGTGCCAGCAGTGCAAAAAGAGGGCTACGGATTTCACCCCTCCACTTT. The encoded protein is CASSAKRGLRISPLHF.

The chain carries TRBV30 and TRBJ2-5, with 9 bases matching TRBD1. The J call is in doubt because the DNA end fits TRBJ2-7 better. The CDR3 spans 14 residues. From germline, CDR1 is GTSNPN and CDR2 SVGIG (reference sequence). CDR3 coding DNA: TGTGCCTGGAGTGCCGGGACAGGGATCCACGAGCAGTACTTC. Amino acids: CAWSAGTGIHEQYF.

This rearrangement joins TRBV6-5 to TRBJ1-1, with D unclear. CDR1 and CDR2 (germline): MNHEY, SVGAGI. The V end lost 5 bases, the J end lost 1 base, and 11 bases lay between the germline ends. The CDR3 spans 14 residues. Here the CDR3 DNA reads TGTGCCAGCAGTCACCCCCCGGGGAACACTGAAGCTTTCTTT. Amino acids: CASSHPPGNTEAFF.

J is TRBJ1-6 and V is TRBV5-1; perhaps TRBD1 as D (5 bases). V dropped 0 bases and J dropped 6 bases, with 10 bases sitting between them. Germline lookup yields CDR1 SGHRS and CDR2 YFSETQ. CDR3 length: 15 residues. CDR3 loop: CASSLVPGPNSPLHF. CDR3 coding DNA: TGCGCCAGCAGCTTGGTACCGGGACCTAATTCACCCCTCCACTTT.

This chain connects TRBV5-1 to TRBJ2-5; no firm D call. The V end lost 1 base, the J end lost 4 bases, and 8 bases lay between the germline ends. Per the germline V gene, CDR1 is SGHRS and CDR2 is YFSETQ. This CDR3 contains 13 residues. Written as DNA, the CDR3 is TGCGCCAGCAGCTTGCTGGGTTTAGAGACCCAGTACTTC. This encodes CASSLLGLETQYF.

This chain joins TRBV30 and TRBJ2-3; either TRBD1 or TRBD2 may supply D (5 bases each). The CDR3 runs 11 residues. In germline, CDR1 is GTSNPN, CDR2 SVGIG (reference sequence). V dropped 2 bases and J dropped 8 bases, with 8 bases sitting between them. CDR3 region: CAWSSGGTQYF. The DNA of the CDR3 is TGTGCCTGGAGTAGTGGGGGTACGCAGTATTTT.

This chain connects TRBV5-4 to TRBJ1-2; D gene uncertain. V dropped 0 bases and J dropped 3 bases, with 6 bases sitting between them. Germline V CDR1 and CDR2: SGHNT, YYREEE (reference sequence). This CDR3 spans 13 amino acids. The DNA for the CDR3 is TGTGCCAGCAGCTTGGGTCAGCACTATGGCTACACCTTC. Its translation is CASSLGQHYGYTF.

This clone was seen more than once but under ten times. The gene calls are TRBV19 and TRBJ2-7; 11 bases are a match to TRBD2. Per the germline V gene, CDR1 is LNHDA and CDR2 is SQIVND (reference sequence). The CDR3 sequence is 15 residues long. Losses at the gene ends were 3 bases for V and 4 bases for J; bases not matched to a gene: 5. CDR3 sequence: CASSMGGLAAYEQYF. CDR3 in DNA: TGTGCCAGTAGTATGGGGGGACTAGCGGCGTACGAGCAGTACTTC.

The rearrangement links TRBV6-5 to TRBJ2-2; perhaps TRBD1 as D (5 bases). This CDR3 is 14 amino acids long. The V gene lost 2 bases and the J gene lost 6 bases, with 10 bases spanning the gap. Germline-derived CDR1 and CDR2 are MNHEY and SVGAGI. The CDR3 loop is CASSYDSSAGELFF. CDR3 DNA: TGTGCCAGCAGTTACGACAGCAGCGCCGGGGAGCTGTTTTTT.

The chain employs TRBV5-1 and TRBJ2-1, with 11 nucleotides matching TRBD2. After removal of 4 bases from V and 10 bases from J, the junction contained 7 bases not matched to a gene. Germline V gene data show CDR1 as SGHRS and CDR2 as YFSETQ. The CDR3 runs 14 residues. This chain's CDR3 is CASSQGTSGLEQFF. The CDR3 DNA sequence: TGCGCCAGCAGCCAAGGGACTAGCGGACTCGAGCAGTTCTTC. The full variable domain, completed using reference TRBV5-1 and TRBJ2-1, is KAGVTQTPRYLIKTRGQQVTLSCSPISGHRSVSWYQQTPGQGLQFLFEYFSETQRNKGNFPGRFSGRQFSNSRSEMNVSTLELGDSALYLCASSQGTSGLEQFFGPGTRLTVL.

The chain recombines TRBV27 with TRBJ2-2; D is possibly TRBD1 or TRBD2 (5 bases each). Germline CDR1 reads MNHEY; CDR2 reads SMNVEV (reference sequence). Trimming took off 10 bases at V and 0 bases at J, with 21 bases between the two ends. The CDR3 is 17 amino acids. CDR3 in amino acids: CATSYPGTDSNTGELFF. In nucleotides, the CDR3 is TGTGCCACCTCGTATCCAGGGACCGACTCGAACACCGGGGAGCTGTTTTTT.

This clone was observed once. J is TRBJ2-5 and V is TRBV7-9; TRBD1 matches at 10 bases. Germline trimming cut 6 bases from V and 4 bases from J; bases unmatched to any gene: 5. Germline V gene lookup returns CDR1 SEHNR and CDR2 FQNEAQ (reference sequence). The CDR3 has 14 amino acids. The CDR3 region is CASSADRGSETQYF. For the CDR3, the DNA is TGTGCCAGCAGTGCGGACAGGGGGTCAGAGACCCAGTACTTC.

This chain joins TRBV5-1 and TRBJ2-2; 13 nucleotides match TRBD2. CDR1 SGHRS and CDR2 YFSETQ come from the germline V gene. The CDR3 length is 16 residues. Trimming cost V 6 bases and J 7 bases; bases outside gene matches: 9. CDR3 in DNA: TGCGCCAGCACGGCACTAGCGGGAGGGCCTGGCGGGGAGCTGTTTTTT. This codes for CASTALAGGPGGELFF.

The V and J genes are TRBV10-1 and TRBJ2-7, with 13 bases fitting TRBD2. This CDR3 has 15 residues. From germline, CDR1 is WNHNN and CDR2 SYGVQD (reference sequence). The ends lost 2 bases at V and 5 bases at J; junction bases unmatched: 3. Here the CDR3 reads CASSERTSGRDEQYF. The CDR3 nucleotides read TGCGCCAGCAGTGAGAGGACTAGCGGGAGAGACGAGCAGTACTTC.

The CDR3 DNA reads TGCGCCAGCAGCTTGGTGACTAATGAAAAACTGTTTTTT. Its protein is CASSLVTNEKLFF. The chain has TRBV5-1 and TRBJ1-4, with D uncertain. Between the trimmed V and J ends, which lost 0 bases and 2 bases, there was a span of 2 bases. The germline gives CDR1 SGHRS, CDR2 YFSETQ. The CDR3 loop spans 13 amino acids. Drawing the rest from reference TRBV5-1 and TRBJ1-4, the complete variable domain is KAGVTQTPRYLIKTRGQQVTLSCSPISGHRSVSWYQQTPGQGLQFLFEYFSETQRNKGNFPGRFSGRQFSNSRSEMNVSTLELGDSALYLCASSLVTNEKLFFGSGTQLSVL.

This CDR3 reads CATSRAGSGRENEQFF. Written as DNA, the CDR3 is TGTGCCACCAGCAGGGCGGGCAGCGGGAGGGAGAATGAGCAGTTCTTC. The chain has TRBV15 and TRBJ2-1; TRBD2 matches at 10 bases. This CDR3 has 16 residues. Per the germline V gene, CDR1 is LNHNV and CDR2 is YYDKDF (reference sequence). The ends lost 3 bases at V and 7 bases at J; junction bases unmatched: 9.